This T cell receptor (beta chain) was obtained from a study of blood T cell repertoires in COVID-19. Study in general: Italy, Spain and the United States were the sources of the convalescent and acute COVID-19 samples.

In the original analysis: Quantification of nucleated cells was approximated via reference gene primer amplification. Measured with immunoSEQ multiplex PCR; TCRdb has only the in-frame clones, and not every one. V and J calls and clone size follow that table, whereas D and trimming were derived from the DNA. The profile shows 200,000 to 250,000 clones, approximately 82% of them singletons. This CDR3 spans 17 amino acids. V lost 3 bases and J lost 2, with 15 bases in between. Germline V lookup: CDR1 SGDLS, CDR2 YYNGEE. The chain couples TRBV9 to TRBJ1-6, with D possibly TRBD1 on 5 matching bases. The sequenced sample consisted of peripheral blood. The TCR comes from a man in his thirties or forties who had recovered from COVID-19. CDR3 bases: TGTGCCAGCAGCGCAACCGAGGACACCACCTATAATTCACCCCTCCACTTT. Translating it yields CASSATEDTTYNSPLHF.